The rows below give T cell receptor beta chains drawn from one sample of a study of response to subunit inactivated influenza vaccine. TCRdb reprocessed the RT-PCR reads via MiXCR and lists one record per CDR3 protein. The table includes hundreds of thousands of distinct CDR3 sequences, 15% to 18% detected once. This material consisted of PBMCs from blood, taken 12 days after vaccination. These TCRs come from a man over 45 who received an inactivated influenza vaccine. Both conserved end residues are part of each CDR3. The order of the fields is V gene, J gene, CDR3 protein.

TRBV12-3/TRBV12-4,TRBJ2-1,CASSLARGTASYNEQFF
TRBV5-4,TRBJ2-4,CASSLLAGGDIQYF
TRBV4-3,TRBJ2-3,CASSHRGVHGTDTQYF
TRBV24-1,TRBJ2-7,CATSDPIRTGLHEQYF
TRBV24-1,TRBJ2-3,CATSDTTGGPVRDTQYF
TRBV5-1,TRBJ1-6,CASSFVITGTENSPLHF
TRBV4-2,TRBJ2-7,CASSQQGERGTYEQYF
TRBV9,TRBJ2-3,CASGTGPTDTQYF
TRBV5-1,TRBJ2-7,CASSSGGSRRRTYEQYF
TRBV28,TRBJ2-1,CASIQGLAGKNEQFF
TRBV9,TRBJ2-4,CASGHQGRLAKNIQYF
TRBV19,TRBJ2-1,CASSATSNEQFF
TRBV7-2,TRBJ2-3,CASSPQGGANGADTQYF
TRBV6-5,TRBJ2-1,CASSYSYEGSNEQFF
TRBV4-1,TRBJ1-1,CASSQQGEGTEAFF
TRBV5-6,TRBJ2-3,CASSQTGSTDTQYF
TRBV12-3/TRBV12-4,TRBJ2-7,CASSFWGGAYEQYF
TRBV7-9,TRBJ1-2,CASSNSGTAYGYTF
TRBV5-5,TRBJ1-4,CASSLTQGREKLFF
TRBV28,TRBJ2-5,CASSSLPAPQETQYF